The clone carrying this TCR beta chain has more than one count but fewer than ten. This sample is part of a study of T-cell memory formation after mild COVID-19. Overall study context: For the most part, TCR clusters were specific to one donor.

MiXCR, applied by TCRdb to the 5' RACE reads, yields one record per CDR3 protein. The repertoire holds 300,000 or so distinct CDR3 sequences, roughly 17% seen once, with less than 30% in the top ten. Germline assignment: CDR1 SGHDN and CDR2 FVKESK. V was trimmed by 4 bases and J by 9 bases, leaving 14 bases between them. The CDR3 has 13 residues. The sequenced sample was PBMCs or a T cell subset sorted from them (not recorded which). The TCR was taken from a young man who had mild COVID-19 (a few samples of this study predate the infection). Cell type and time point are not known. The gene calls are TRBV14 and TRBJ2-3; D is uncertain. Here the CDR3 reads CASSPGGAGTQYF. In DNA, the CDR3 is TGTGCCAGCAGCCCCGGTGGAGCAGGCACGCAGTATTTT.